The 9 T cell receptor beta chains in this list originate from one sample, sequenced in a study of technical replicates of blood from a few donors. Clones were sequenced by immunoSEQ multiplex PCR, and TCRdb holds only the in-frame ones, with some missing. This repertoire shows some 75,000 clones, 90% to 98% found once; its top ten account for around 0.33%. The specimen was T cells isolated from PBMCs. These receptors all come from a human donor in good health.

The J gene is TRBJ2-6, the V gene TRBV28; D is ambiguous. Germline values: CDR1 MDHEN, CDR2 SYDVKM. The V and J ends lost 5 bases and 2 bases respectively, with 4 bases between them. The CDR3 spans 13 residues. In DNA form, the CDR3 reads TGTGCCAGCAGTATAACTGGGGCCAACGTCCTGACTTTC. Protein sequence: CASSITGANVLTF.

V and J are TRBV9 and TRBJ1-2; D is ambiguous. The length of the CDR3 is 14 residues. Germline V gives CDR1 SGDLS, CDR2 YYNGEE. Trimming took 0 bases from V and 8 from J, leaving 14 bases between them. The CDR3 here is CASSVVGASEGYTF. In nucleotides, the CDR3 is TGTGCCAGCAGCGTAGTTGGAGCCTCGGAGGGCTACACCTTC.

The CDR3 DNA follows: TGTGCCAGCAGCGCCGAGGGAGGGGATATGCTTGGCTACACCTTC. This gives the protein CASSAEGGDMLGYTF. This chain links TRBV9 with TRBJ1-2, with D maybe TRBD1 (5 bases). The germline V gene has CDR1 SGDLS and CDR2 YYNGEE. This CDR3 is built from 15 residues. V was shortened by 3 bases and J by 7 bases, with 19 bases between the two germline ends.

V and J are TRBV5-1 and TRBJ2-7, with 9 nucleotides matching TRBD2. The CDR3 is 17 residues long. V was clipped by 0 bases and J by 5 bases; unmatched bases: 12. Germline values: CDR1 SGHRS, CDR2 YFSETQ. In DNA, the CDR3 is TGCGCCAGCAGCTTGGCCAGGCTAGCGGGATTTTCTGACGAGCAGTACTTC. It codes for CASSLARLAGFSDEQYF.

This chain connects TRBV6-1 to TRBJ1-5; D is undetermined. The CDR3 runs to 15 residues. The V gene's germline CDR1 is MNHNS and CDR2 SASEGT. Trimming cost V 5 bases and J 3 bases, with 14 bases left between them. CDR3 in amino acids: CASSPTSLINQPQHF. CDR3 in DNA: TGTGCCAGCAGTCCAACTTCCCTTATCAATCAGCCCCAGCATTTT.

This chain uses TRBV7-9 with TRBJ2-7; 7 positions agree with TRBD2. The CDR3 is 15 residues long. V shed 3 bases, J shed 3 bases, and the junction held 8 bases outside the gene matches. Germline CDR1 SEHNR, CDR2 FQNEAQ (reference sequence). As DNA, the CDR3 is TGTGCCAGCAGCTTTGAGGGGAGGGGCGGCTACGAGCAGTACTTC. Residues: CASSFEGRGGYEQYF.

The chain uses TRBV19 and TRBJ1-1, with D unresolved. The CDR3 is 14 amino acids. The V end was cut by 3 bases, the J end by 2 bases, with 10 bases between. CDR1 and CDR2 (germline): LNHDA, SQIVND (reference sequence). The CDR3 bases are TGTGCCAGTAGTATCGGGGAATTCAACACTGAAGCTTTCTTT. Its translation is CASSIGEFNTEAFF.

The chain links TRBV7-3 to TRBJ2-7, with D possibly TRBD2 on 5 matching bases. This CDR3 spans 13 amino acids. Deletions cut 3 bases from V and 6 bases from J, with 12 bases between. Germline V gene data show CDR1 as SGHTA and CDR2 as FQGTGA. In DNA form, the CDR3 reads TGTGCCAGCAGCTTGAGAAATGGAGGCGAGCAGTACTTC. Its translation: CASSLRNGGEQYF.

In DNA form, the CDR3 reads TGTGCCTGGAGTGTAGAGATCTCCAATCAGCCCCAGCATTTT. The encoded protein is CAWSVEISNQPQHF. The rearrangement links TRBV30 to TRBJ1-5; D is undetermined. The CDR3 runs to 14 residues. CDR1 is GTSNPN, CDR2 SVGIG, per germline (reference sequence). The V gene lost 0 bases and the J gene lost 3 bases, with 9 bases spanning the gap.